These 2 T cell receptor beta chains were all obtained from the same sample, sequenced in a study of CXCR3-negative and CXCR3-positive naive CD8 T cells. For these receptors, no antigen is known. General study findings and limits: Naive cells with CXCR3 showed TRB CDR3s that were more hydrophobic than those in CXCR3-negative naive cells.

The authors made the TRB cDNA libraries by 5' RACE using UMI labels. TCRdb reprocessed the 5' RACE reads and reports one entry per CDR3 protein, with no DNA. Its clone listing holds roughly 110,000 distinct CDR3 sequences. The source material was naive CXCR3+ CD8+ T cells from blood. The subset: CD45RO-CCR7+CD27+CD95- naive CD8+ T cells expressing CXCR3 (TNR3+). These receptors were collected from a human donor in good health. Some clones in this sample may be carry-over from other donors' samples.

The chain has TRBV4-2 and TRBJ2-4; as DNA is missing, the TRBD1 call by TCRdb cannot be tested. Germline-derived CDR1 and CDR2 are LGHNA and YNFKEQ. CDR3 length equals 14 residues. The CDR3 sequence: CASSPGTKKNIQYF.

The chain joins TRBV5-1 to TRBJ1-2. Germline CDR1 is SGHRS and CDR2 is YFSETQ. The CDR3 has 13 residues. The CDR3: CASSLSTFYGYTF.